The sample holds a few counts of the clone carrying this T cell receptor beta chain. Its antigen is unidentified. The sample is drawn from a study of OX40 agonist ivuxolimab in advanced cancers. Whole-study context: Patients received intravenous ivuxolimab every 2 weeks at 0.01 to 10 mg/kg.

General study points: Some patients without response likewise showed low normalized clonal expansion. At 0.1-3.0 mg/kg, partial responders had clonal expansion among the lowest observed.

The CDR3 contains 14 residues. The germline V and J ends were trimmed by 4 bases and 3 bases, with 13 bases remaining between them. CDR1 and CDR2 from the germline V gene are SGHKS and YYEKEE (reference sequence). Assay used: immunoSEQ multiplex PCR; TCRdb lists only in-frame clones, some missing. The table has about 68,000 clones, roughly 83% seen once. The clonotype was recovered from an adult with an advanced solid tumor such as melanoma, head and neck, liver or kidney cancer. The chain uses TRBV5-5 and TRBJ1-1, with unresolved D. Sequencing was performed on CD4+ or CD8+ T cells sorted from blood, taken in a trial of the OX40 agonist ivuxolimab. This CDR3 is CASSVYSGDTEAFF. The CDR3 bases are TGTGCCAGCAGCGTTTACAGCGGGGACACTGAAGCTTTCTTT.